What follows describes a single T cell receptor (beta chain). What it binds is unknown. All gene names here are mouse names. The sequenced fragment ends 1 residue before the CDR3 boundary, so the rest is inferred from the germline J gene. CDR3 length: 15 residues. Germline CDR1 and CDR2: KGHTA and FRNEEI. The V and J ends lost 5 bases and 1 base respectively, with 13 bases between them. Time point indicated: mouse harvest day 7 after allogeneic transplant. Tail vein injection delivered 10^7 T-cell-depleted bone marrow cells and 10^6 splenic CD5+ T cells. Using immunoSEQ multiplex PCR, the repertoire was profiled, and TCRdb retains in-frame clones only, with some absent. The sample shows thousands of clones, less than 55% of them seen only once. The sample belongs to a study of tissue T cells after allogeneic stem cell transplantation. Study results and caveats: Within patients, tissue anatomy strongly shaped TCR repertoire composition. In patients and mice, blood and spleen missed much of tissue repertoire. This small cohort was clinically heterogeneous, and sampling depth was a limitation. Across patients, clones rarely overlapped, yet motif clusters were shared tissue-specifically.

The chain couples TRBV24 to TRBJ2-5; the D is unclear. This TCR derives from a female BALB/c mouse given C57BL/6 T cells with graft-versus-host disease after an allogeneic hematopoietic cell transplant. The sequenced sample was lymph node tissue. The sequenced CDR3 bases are TGTGCCAGCAGTTCCTCCAGGAAGGACCAAGACACCCAGTAC. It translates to CASSSSRKDQDTQY. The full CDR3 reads CASSSSRKDQDTQYF.